This T cell receptor (beta chain) comes out of a study of blood T cell repertoires in COVID-19. Study as a whole: Sites across the United States, Italy and Spain contributed samples from acute and convalescent COVID-19. PBMCs, B-cell-depleted T cells, or T cells were the source of the cDNA or gDNA that made up the material.

In germline, CDR1 is SGHRS, CDR2 YFSETQ. The V and J ends lost 3 bases and 7 bases, in that order; junction bases with no gene match: 12. The CDR3 loop spans 15 amino acids. In the original processing: From reference gene primer amplification, estimates of nucleated cell counts were derived. TCRdb's table, derived via immunoSEQ multiplex PCR, lists solely in-frame clones and lacks some. The DNA gave D and trimming, while V, J and clone size come from that table. The sample consists of roughly 69,000 clones, roughly 80% of them appearing once. Sequencing used peripheral blood. This sequence originates from a human donor in a cohort sampled during active COVID-19. The chain has TRBV5-1 and TRBJ2-7, with 8 bases lining up with TRBD1. CDR3 in amino acids: CASSWSNRGVREQYF. In nucleotides, the CDR3 is TGCGCCAGCAGCTGGTCCAACAGGGGGGTGCGGGAGCAGTACTTC.